The 26 T cell receptor beta chains reported below all come from one sample, sequenced in a study of T-cell reconstitution after alpha-beta-depleted transplantation in children (dated by TCRdb to 2016 to 2017). This specimen's treatment or condition label, per the study, means: allogeneic hematopoietic cell transplantation with graft depleted of TCRalphabeta T cells and CD19 B cells. Receptors were amplified or captured by PCR. The instrument given in TCRdb is Illumina HiSeq 2500. TCR library preparation used molecular barcoding, with unique molecular identifiers applied to normalize quantification of the TCRbeta repertoire. The public reads were reanalyzed by TCRdb: fastp trimming at Q25, MiXCR alignment, in-frame beta chains only. A single entry per CDR3 protein holds the most common genes and DNA from its merged rows. The sample table contains hundreds of thousands of distinct CDR3 sequences; only one count was recorded for under 20% of them. Jointly, the top ten make up 35% to 50% of the sample.

This specimen was PBMCs, mostly from graft donor cells, taken 360 days after TCRalphabeta/CD19-depleted stem cell transplant. Receptors were obtained from a male patient under 10 years old who had a stem cell transplant for acute lymphoblastic leukemia, so the T cells may come from the graft donor.

This chain links TRBV30 with TRBJ2-3; D is possibly TRBD2 (5 bases). Trimming took 4 bases from V and 5 from J, leaving 13 bases between them. CDR3 length equals 13 residues. Germline V lookup: CDR1 GTSNPN, CDR2 SVGIG (reference sequence). The CDR3 region has the DNA TGTGCCTGGAATGGCGGACGGGGAGATACGCAGTATTTT. Translating it yields CAWNGGRGDTQYF.

This clonotype was found a few times. This chain links TRBV28 with TRBJ2-5; TRBD2 matches at 7 bases. CDR1 MDHEN and CDR2 SYDVKM come from the germline V gene. This CDR3 contains 14 residues. V lost 3 bases to trimming and J lost 3 bases; unmatched junction nucleotides: 4. CDR3 DNA sequence: TGTGCCAGCAGTTTCGGCGGGGGAGAAGAGACCCAGTACTTC. This sequence encodes CASSFGGGEETQYF.

This clonotype was picked up many times. The genes are TRBV20-1 and TRBJ2-3, with D unresolved. CDR1 DFQATT and CDR2 SNEGSKA come from the germline V gene (reference sequence). The CDR3 length is 17 residues. Trimming cost V 0 bases and J 3 bases, with 19 bases left between them. The CDR3 nucleotides read TGCAGTGCTAGAGATCCCCAGCAAGGAGTTTTAACAGATACGCAGTATTTT. Translating gives CSARDPQQGVLTDTQYF.

The chain employs TRBV12-5 and TRBJ2-1; D is perhaps TRBD1 or TRBD2 (5 bases each). Between the trimmed V and J ends, which lost 0 bases and 0 bases, there was a span of 21 bases. CDR3 length equals 20 residues. The V gene's germline CDR1 is LGHNT and CDR2 FRNRAP. CDR3 loop: CASGLVEFGGQPRSYNEQFF. DNA of the CDR3: TGTGCTAGTGGTTTGGTAGAGTTTGGGGGTCAGCCTCGCTCCTACAATGAGCAGTTCTTC.

This clonotype was seen a handful of times. This chain links TRBV9 with TRBJ2-1; TRBD2 is a possible D gene (6 bases). CDR3 length: 13 residues. The ends were cut back, 7 bases at V and 2 bases at J, with 10 bases in the middle. The germline V gene encodes CDR1 SGDLS and CDR2 YYNGEE. The CDR3 reads CASGEDAYNEQFF. CDR3 in DNA: TGTGCCAGCGGGGAGGACGCCTACAATGAGCAGTTCTTC.

The chain joins TRBV18 to TRBJ2-7; 8 bases map to TRBD2. J lost 5 bases, V lost 6 bases, and 6 bases had no gene match. The CDR3 extends over 13 amino acids. Germline V gene lookup returns CDR1 KGHSH and CDR2 LQKENI. CDR3 loop: CASSAGLGDEQYF. DNA of the CDR3: TGTGCCAGCTCCGCGGGACTAGGGGACGAGCAGTACTTC.

This clonotype was observed a few times. The rearrangement links TRBV20-1 to TRBJ1-1; a possible D gene is TRBD1 (5 bases). With 5 bases removed from V and 3 bases from J, the gap between germline ends came to 7 bases. The CDR3 is made up of 11 amino acids. The V gene's germline CDR1 is DFQATT and CDR2 SNEGSKA (reference sequence). CDR3 protein: CSAGGDTEAFF. CDR3 nucleotide sequence: TGCAGTGCTGGGGGTGACACTGAAGCTTTCTTT.

The V call is TRBV12-3 or TRBV12-4, the J call TRBJ2-1; TRBD1 matches 7 bases. The J segment lost 4 bases and the V segment lost 1 base, leaving 7 bases of the junction unmatched. The CDR3 runs 16 residues. Written as DNA, the CDR3 is TGTGCCAGCAGTTTAGGGCCGGGACAGACGTACAATGAGCAGTTCTTC. Its translation is CASSLGPGQTYNEQFF.

This clonotype occurred a few times. The genes are TRBV7-2 and TRBJ2-7, with TRBD1 identical over 8 bases. The junction had 10 bases not matched to a gene; V was cut back by 3 bases and J by 9 bases. The CDR3 is 14 residues long. Germline CDR1 is SGHTA and CDR2 is FQGNSA. Here the CDR3 reads CASSFPRGQGGQYF. The CDR3 bases are TGTGCCAGCAGCTTTCCCCGAGGACAGGGAGGGCAGTACTTC.

This clonotype was counted ten times or more. The CDR3 protein is CASRGLRARGTDTQYF. CDR3 DNA sequence: TGTGCCAGCAGGGGGCTGCGCGCCAGGGGCACAGATACGCAGTATTTT. The chain has TRBV5-6 and TRBJ2-3; D may be TRBD1 (5 bases). The length of the CDR3 is 16 residues. V was trimmed by 5 bases and J by 1 base, leaving 17 bases between them. Per the germline V gene, CDR1 is SGHDT and CDR2 is YYEEEE.

This clonotype was detected only a few times. J is TRBJ2-5 and V is TRBV9; no firm D call. Germline loops: CDR1 SGDLS, CDR2 YYNGEE. Trimming stripped 0 bases from V and 1 base from J, with 16 bases between. This CDR3 comprises 17 residues. Here the CDR3 reads CASSVETALVVQETQYF. DNA of the CDR3: TGTGCCAGCAGCGTAGAGACCGCGCTAGTGGTCCAAGAGACCCAGTACTTC.

V and J are TRBV20-1 and TRBJ2-3, with D tentatively TRBD1 (5 bases). The CDR3 runs to 16 residues. Trimming left V 3 bases short and J 3 bases short, with 19 bases between. Per the germline V gene, CDR1 is DFQATT and CDR2 is SNEGSKA (reference sequence). CDR3 sequence (DNA): TGCAGTGCTAGCCGCAGAGTTTCAGGGCCAACAGATACGCAGTATTTT. As protein: CSASRRVSGPTDTQYF.

V usage is TRBV3-1 and J usage is TRBJ1-6; tentatively, D is TRBD1 (6 bases). This CDR3 is 15 amino acids long. With 0 bases removed from V and 17 bases from J, the gap between germline ends came to 20 bases. Germline loops: CDR1 LGHDT, CDR2 YNNKEL (reference sequence). CDR3 sequence (DNA): TGTGCCAGCAGCCAAGAAGCCCGGACAGTGGGTGGTATCCACTTT. Its translation: CASSQEARTVGGIHF.

The rearrangement uses TRBV19 and TRBJ2-3; D is uncertain. V was shortened by 2 bases and J by 4 bases, with 16 bases between the two germline ends. Per germline, CDR1 LNHDA and CDR2 SQIVND (reference sequence). The CDR3 has 16 amino acids. The DNA for the CDR3 is TGTGCCAGTAGTATAATTAGTTCCCATGTGGCAGATACGCAGTATTTT. Translation: CASSIISSHVADTQYF.

The V and J genes are TRBV4-2 and TRBJ2-1; tentatively, D is TRBD2 (5 bases). The CDR3 is made up of 14 amino acids. CDR1 LGHNA and CDR2 YNFKEQ come from the germline V gene. Deletions cut 2 bases from V and 2 bases from J, with 7 bases between. The DNA for the CDR3 is TGTGCCAGCAGCCAACCCGGGACCTACAATGAGCAGTTCTTC. Translated, it gives CASSQPGTYNEQFF.

The J gene is TRBJ2-1, the V gene TRBV12-3 or TRBV12-4, with a weak D call TRBD2 (6 bases). CDR3 length: 14 amino acids. Trimming shortened V by 10 bases and J by 1 base, and 14 bases separated the two germline ends. The CDR3 coding sequence is TGTGCCACCTCGGACTACCGATCCTACAATGAGCAGTTCTTC. The encoded protein is CATSDYRSYNEQFF.

As to this clonotype: One end of the junction is discordant with germline, which a read error may explain. CDR3 region: CASIQRGQGYEQYF. For the CDR3, the DNA is TGTGCCAGCATCCAAAGAGGACAGGGCTACGAGCAGTACTTC. The gene calls are TRBV4-2 and TRBJ2-7, with 8 nucleotides matching TRBD1. Per the germline V gene, CDR1 is LGHNA and CDR2 is YNFKEQ. This CDR3 has 14 amino acids.

V usage is TRBV5-1 and J usage is TRBJ2-5; D might be TRBD2 (5 bases). V was cut by 4 bases and J by 4 bases, with 8 bases left in between. In germline, CDR1 is SGHRS, CDR2 YFSETQ. This CDR3 spans 12 amino acids. The CDR3 is CASSRELETQYF. The CDR3 DNA is TGCGCCAGCAGCAGGGAGTTAGAGACCCAGTACTTC. The entire variable domain, with the rest obtained from reference TRBV5-1 and TRBJ2-5, is as follows: KAGVTQTPRYLIKTRGQQVTLSCSPISGHRSVSWYQQTPGQGLQFLFEYFSETQRNKGNFPGRFSGRQFSNSRSEMNVSTLELGDSALYLCASSRELETQYFGPGTRLLVL.

The sample holds a few counts of this clonotype. The chain joins TRBV9 to TRBJ2-7; TRBD1 matches 8 bases. The V segment lost 4 bases and the J segment 6 bases; nucleotides outside the gene matches: 9. The CDR3 extends over 14 amino acids. Germline assignment: CDR1 SGDLS and CDR2 YYNGEE. CDR3 protein: CASSPWDRLSEQYF. CDR3 DNA sequence: TGTGCCAGCAGCCCCTGGGACAGGCTGAGCGAGCAGTACTTC. Drawing the rest from reference TRBV9 and TRBJ2-7, the complete variable domain is DSGVTQTPKHLITATGQRVTLRCSPRSGDLSVYWYQQSLDQGLQFLIQYYNGEERAKGNILERFSAQQFPDLHSELNLSSLELGDSALYFCASSPWDRLSEQYFGPGTRLTVT.

This clonotype has only a few counts. This chain joins TRBV20-1 and TRBJ1-3; D not certain. Trimming left V 6 bases short and J 0 bases short, with 12 bases between. Germline values: CDR1 DFQATT, CDR2 SNEGSKA (reference sequence). The CDR3 spans 14 residues. Here the CDR3 reads CSATTGSSGNTIYF. CDR3 nucleotides: TGCAGTGCCACGACGGGGAGCTCTGGAAACACCATATATTTT.

This chain joins TRBV11-2 and TRBJ2-7; perhaps TRBD1 as D (5 bases). V was shortened by 10 bases and J by 4 bases, with 23 bases between the two germline ends. The CDR3 runs to 15 residues. The germline V gene encodes CDR1 SGHAT and CDR2 FQNNGV. CDR3 nucleotides: TGTGCCATGGGCTTAGGTCAGGGCATAGGATACGAGCAGTACTTC. Its translation: CAMGLGQGIGYEQYF.

The CDR3: CAIGQPDEQYF. The CDR3 DNA reads as TGTGCCATTGGACAGCCCGACGAGCAGTACTTC. This chain uses TRBV10-3 with TRBJ2-7; D is perhaps TRBD1 (6 bases). Germline CDR1 and CDR2: ENHRY and SYGVKD. V shed 9 bases and J shed 5 bases, with 11 bases lying between them. The CDR3 runs 11 residues.

This clonotype has more than one count but fewer than ten. The V and J genes are TRBV7-9 and TRBJ2-7; D unresolved. The ends were cut back, 2 bases at V and 5 bases at J, with 10 bases in the middle. CDR1 is SEHNR and CDR2 is FQNEAQ in the germline V gene (reference sequence). This CDR3 contains 13 residues. The CDR3 DNA sequence: TGTGCCAGCAGCTTATGGTCGGCGGACGAGCAGTACTTC. Its protein is CASSLWSADEQYF.

The rearrangement uses TRBV3-1 and TRBJ2-1; 14 bases match TRBD2. Looked up from germline, CDR1 is LGHDT and CDR2 is YNNKEL (reference sequence). This CDR3 spans 17 amino acids. With 0 bases clipped from V and 9 bases from J, the junction kept 7 bases outside the gene matches. CDR3 in amino acids: CASSQDTTSGRGGEQFF. CDR3 nucleotide sequence: TGTGCCAGCAGCCAAGATACGACTAGCGGGAGGGGGGGTGAGCAGTTCTTC.

The sample holds a few counts of this clonotype. The V call is TRBV27, the J call TRBJ2-1; D unclear. CDR1 is MNHEY and CDR2 is SMNVEV in the germline V gene (reference sequence). The CDR3 runs 14 residues. V lost 6 bases to trimming and J lost 4 bases, with 13 bases between them. The CDR3 nucleotides are TGTGCCAGCAGGGACCTATCCCCATACAATGAGCAGTTCTTC. Protein product: CASRDLSPYNEQFF.

V gene TRBV30 combines with J gene TRBJ2-1, with unresolved D. The CDR3 is 14 residues long. The germline V and J ends were trimmed by 4 bases and 0 bases, with 10 bases remaining between them. Germline CDR1 reads GTSNPN; CDR2 reads SVGIG (reference sequence). The CDR3 bases are TGTGCCTGGATGATGGGAAGCTCCTACAATGAGCAGTTCTTC. It specifies CAWMMGSSYNEQFF.